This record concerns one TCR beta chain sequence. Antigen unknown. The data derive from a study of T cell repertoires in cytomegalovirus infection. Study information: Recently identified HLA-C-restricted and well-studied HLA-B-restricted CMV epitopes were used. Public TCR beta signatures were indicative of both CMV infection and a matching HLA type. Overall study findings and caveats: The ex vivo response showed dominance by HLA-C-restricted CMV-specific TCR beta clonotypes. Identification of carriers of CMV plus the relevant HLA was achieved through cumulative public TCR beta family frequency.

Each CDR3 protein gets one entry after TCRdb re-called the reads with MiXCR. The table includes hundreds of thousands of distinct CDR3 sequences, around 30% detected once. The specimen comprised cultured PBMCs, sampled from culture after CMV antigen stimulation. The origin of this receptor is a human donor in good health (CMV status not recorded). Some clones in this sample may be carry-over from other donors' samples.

In DNA, the CDR3 is TGTGCCAGCAGCTTTGGGGACAGTCAACAGCAGTTCTTC. The encoded protein is CASSFGDSQQQFF. The gene calls are TRBV7-9 and TRBJ2-1; 7 nucleotides align to TRBD1. J was trimmed by 11 bases and V by 3 bases; bases with no gene match: 7. CDR3 length: 13 amino acids. Germline values: CDR1 SEHNR, CDR2 FQNEAQ (reference sequence).